Below are 29 T cell receptor beta chains sequenced from a single sample in a study of human T cells and chemical hapten exposure (dated by TCRdb to about 2021). What the time point label conveys for this sample: patch test 1, 2 weeks after DPC sensitization. Interpreted using the paper, the treatment or condition label stands for: therapeutic diphenylcyclopropenone sensitization with weekly scalp DPC. Receptor amplification or capture employed RACE. TCRdb records NextSeq 500 as the sequencer. TCRdb redid the processing of the public reads, applying fastp at Q25 and MiXCR, and retained in-frame beta chains. Rows merge per CDR3 protein into single entries with the most common DNA and genes. The sample table records 100,000 or so distinct CDR3 sequences; roughly a tenth of these occur just once. Less than 2.5% of the sample goes to the ten largest clones. The sample in question was whole blood, obtained in connection with sensitization to the hapten diphenylcyclopropenone (DPC). The receptors come from a man aged 40-49 years with alopecia areata. Some clones in this sample may be carry-over from other donors' samples.

This clonotype was seen a few times. The CDR3 is CASSGLLDQGREEKLFF. Written as DNA, the CDR3 is TGTGCCAGCAGTGGATTGCTGGATCAGGGGCGGGAGGAAAAACTGTTTTTT. The J gene is TRBJ1-4, the V gene TRBV6-4, with a tentative D call TRBD1 (6 bases). CDR1 is MRHNA, CDR2 SNTAGT, per germline. The CDR3 spans 17 residues. Trimming left V 4 bases short and J 8 bases short, with 23 bases between.

This clonotype was counted many times. The chain uses TRBV25-1 and TRBJ1-1; possibly TRBD1 for D (5 bases). Germline lookup yields CDR1 MGHDK and CDR2 SYGVNS. V dropped 4 bases and J dropped 4 bases, with 16 bases sitting between them. The CDR3 has 15 residues. CDR3 region: CASSAPGTDPTEAFF. CDR3 in DNA: TGTGCCAGCAGTGCCCCCGGGACCGATCCCACTGAAGCTTTCTTT.

The V call is TRBV13, the J call TRBJ2-2; possibly TRBD1 for D (6 bases). Trimming pared 5 bases from V and 8 bases from J, leaving 12 bases between. The CDR3 covers 13 residues. From germline, CDR1 is PRHDT and CDR2 FYEKMQ (reference sequence). For the CDR3, the DNA is TGTGCCAGCAGCCTACAGGGTCCTGGGGAGCTGTTTTTT. Residues: CASSLQGPGELFF.

CDR3 sequence: CASSLVGLADNEQFF. The CDR3 bases are TGTGCCAGCAGCTTGGTGGGACTAGCTGACAATGAGCAGTTCTTC. The chain links TRBV7-7 to TRBJ2-1; the match to TRBD2 covers 9 bases. CDR3 size: 15 residues. After removal of 3 bases from V and 5 bases from J, the junction contained 5 bases not matched to a gene. Germline CDR1 and CDR2: SSHAT and FNYEAQ (reference sequence).

This clonotype was counted a few times. The V and J genes are TRBV6-5 and TRBJ2-3; D is undetermined. This CDR3 is 15 amino acids long. Germline values: CDR1 MNHEY, CDR2 SVGAGI. Trimming cost V 0 bases and J 0 bases, with 7 bases left between them. The CDR3 is CASSYSLGSTDTQYF. CDR3 in DNA: TGTGCCAGCAGTTACTCGTTAGGGAGCACAGATACGCAGTATTTT.

CDR3 DNA sequence: TGTGCCTGGAGTGCGGGGGGCAGCTCCTACGAGCAGTACGTC. It codes for CAWSAGGSSYEQYV. V gene TRBV30 combines with J gene TRBJ2-7; perhaps TRBD2 as D (7 bases). The CDR3 length is 14 residues. Germline loops: CDR1 GTSNPN, CDR2 SVGIG (reference sequence). The ends were cut back, 1 base at V and 0 bases at J, with 10 bases in the middle.

This chain joins TRBV6-2 or TRBV6-3 and TRBJ2-7, with D possibly matching TRBD2 (6 bases). Per the germline V gene, CDR1 is MNHEY and CDR2 is SVGEGT. V was pared by 0 bases and J by 2 bases, with 17 bases between. The CDR3 has 17 amino acids. The CDR3 DNA sequence: TGTGCCAGCAGTTACTCCTCGGCCGGGAGTCCGACCTACGAGCAGTACTTC. Translated, it gives CASSYSSAGSPTYEQYF.

The V call is TRBV7-9, the J call TRBJ2-1, with D unclear. Germline CDR1 is SEHNR and CDR2 is FQNEAQ (reference sequence). V gave up 5 bases and J gave up 4 bases, with 18 bases separating them. The CDR3 is made up of 16 amino acids. CDR3 nucleotide sequence: TGTGCCAGCAGCAGCCCCGTTGGTGCCTCATACAATGAGCAGTTCTTC. Translating gives CASSSPVGASYNEQFF.

This clonotype showed up just a few times. V is TRBV5-4 and J is TRBJ2-5; 12 nucleotides match TRBD2. Trimming removed 4 bases from V and 3 bases from J; junction bases left unmatched: 4. The V gene's germline CDR1 is SGHNT and CDR2 YYREEE (reference sequence). CDR3 length: 15 amino acids. The CDR3 nucleotides read TGTGCCAGCAGCCGACTAGCGGGAGATGAAGAGACCCAGTACTTC. This translates into CASSRLAGDEETQYF. The complete variable domain, with remaining parts taken from reference TRBV5-4 and TRBJ2-5, reads ETGVTQSPTHLIKTRGQQVTLRCSSQSGHNTVSWYQQALGQGPQFIFQYYREEENGRGNFPPRFSGLQFPNYSSELNVNALELDDSALYLCASSRLAGDEETQYFGPGTRLLVL.

This clonotype was seen a few times. The V and J genes are TRBV20-1 and TRBJ2-6; D is uncertain. Trimming stripped 3 bases from V and 2 bases from J, with 2 bases between. Germline V gene data show CDR1 as DFQATT and CDR2 as SNEGSKA (reference sequence). This CDR3 has 12 residues. CDR3: CSASAGANVLTF. CDR3 nucleotide sequence: TGCAGTGCTAGCGCTGGGGCCAACGTCCTGACTTTC.

This clonotype turned up a few times. V gene TRBV9 combines with J gene TRBJ2-5; D gene uncertain. The germline V and J ends were trimmed by 0 bases and 5 bases, with 5 bases remaining between them. Per the germline V gene, CDR1 is SGDLS and CDR2 is YYNGEE. This CDR3 has 12 amino acids. CDR3 amino acids: CASSVVRETQYF. CDR3 bases: TGTGCCAGCAGCGTAGTACGGGAGACCCAGTACTTC.

This clonotype showed up just a few times. V gene TRBV4-1 combines with J gene TRBJ2-3; D is unresolved. CDR1 and CDR2 (germline): MGHRA, YSYEKL. The ends were cut back, 2 bases at V and 0 bases at J, with 9 bases in the middle. The CDR3 extends over 15 amino acids. The CDR3 loop reads CASSQISISTDTQYF. The CDR3 coding sequence is TGCGCCAGCAGCCAAATTAGCATTAGCACAGATACGCAGTATTTT.

As to this clonotype: This clone may be a read error of a much larger clone one base away. The chain employs TRBV2 and TRBJ1-3; TRBD1 is a possible D gene (5 bases). This CDR3 is 12 amino acids long. Germline V gives CDR1 SNHLY, CDR2 FYNNEI. CDR3 coding DNA: TGTGCCAGCAGAGAAGTCCAGGACACCATGTATTTT. Translation gives CASREVQDTMYF.

The sample holds many counts of this clonotype. CDR3 region: CASSQDSGQGAIEQYF. In nucleotides, the CDR3 is TGTGCCAGCAGCCAAGATAGTGGACAGGGGGCAATCGAGCAGTACTTC. V is TRBV4-2 and J is TRBJ2-7; 11 nucleotides match TRBD1. The germline gives CDR1 LGHNA, CDR2 YNFKEQ. The CDR3 sequence is 16 residues long. With 0 bases clipped from V and 6 bases from J, the junction kept 7 bases outside the gene matches.

This clonotype was recorded many times. V is TRBV20-1 and J is TRBJ2-5; D perhaps matches TRBD2 (5 bases). The V end was cut by 6 bases, the J end by 2 bases, with 16 bases between. This CDR3 region has 14 residues. Germline V CDR1 and CDR2: DFQATT, SNEGSKA (reference sequence). CDR3: CSALQASGQETQYF. In nucleotides, the CDR3 is TGCAGTGCCTTGCAGGCAAGCGGACAAGAGACCCAGTACTTC.

V and J are TRBV18 and TRBJ1-5; D gene ambiguous. Germline CDR1 is KGHSH and CDR2 is LQKENI. V was cut by 0 bases and J by 5 bases, with 5 bases left in between. The CDR3 contains 13 residues. The chain's CDR3 is CASSPPGYQPQHF. The CDR3 DNA sequence: TGTGCCAGCTCACCACCGGGCTATCAGCCCCAGCATTTT.

This clonotype was observed a handful of times. The V gene is TRBV5-1, the J gene TRBJ2-1; 11 bases map to TRBD2. The J segment lost 1 base and the V segment lost 3 bases, leaving 3 bases of the junction unmatched. The V gene's germline CDR1 is SGHRS and CDR2 YFSETQ. CDR3 length: 16 residues. The CDR3 here is CASSYSGRGSYNEQFF. CDR3 coding DNA: TGCGCCAGCAGCTATAGCGGGAGGGGGTCCTACAATGAGCAGTTCTTC.

The chain is built from TRBV6-5 and TRBJ1-5; 8 nucleotides line up with TRBD1. This CDR3 spans 13 amino acids. Germline V gives CDR1 MNHEY, CDR2 SVGAGI. Germline trimming cut 6 bases from V and 5 bases from J; bases unmatched to any gene: 3. The CDR3 reads CASRYRGDQPQHF. Here the CDR3 DNA reads TGTGCCAGCAGATACAGGGGGGATCAGCCCCAGCATTTT.

The chain combines TRBV7-3 with TRBJ2-7; possible D gene TRBD2, 5 bases. V dropped 5 bases and J dropped 4 bases, with 12 bases sitting between them. The CDR3 spans 13 residues. Germline lookup yields CDR1 SGHTA and CDR2 FQGTGA. CDR3 loop: CASSASGEYEQYF. CDR3 DNA: TGTGCCAGCAGCGCGAGCGGAGAGTACGAGCAGTACTTC.

This clonotype was seen at least ten times. V usage is TRBV28 and J usage is TRBJ1-6; TRBD1 matches 9 bases. Germline loops: CDR1 MDHEN, CDR2 SYDVKM. V shed 6 bases and J 7 bases; nucleotides not matched to a gene: 7. This CDR3 comprises 15 residues. This CDR3 reads CASRPGQGSNSPLHF. The CDR3 region has the DNA TGTGCCAGCAGGCCTGGACAGGGGTCGAATTCACCCCTCCACTTT. Full variable domain (outside the CDR3, taken from reference TRBV28 and TRBJ1-6): DVKVTQSSRYLVKRTGEKVFLECVQDMDHENMFWYRQDPGLGLRLIYFSYDVKMKEKGDIPEGYSVSREKKERFSLILESASTNQTSMYLCASRPGQGSNSPLHFGNGTRLTVT.

V gene TRBV20-1 combines with J gene TRBJ2-7; D gene ambiguous. V shed 1 base and J shed 0 bases, with 4 bases lying between them. Germline loops: CDR1 DFQATT, CDR2 SNEGSKA (reference sequence). The CDR3 covers 12 residues. CDR3 amino acids: CSARGASYEQYF. CDR3 DNA sequence: TGCAGTGCTAGAGGGGCCTCCTACGAGCAGTACTTC.

This clonotype was detected ten times or more. This sequence joins TRBV5-4 and TRBJ2-3, with 15 bases that match TRBD2. V lost 4 bases, J lost 3 bases, and 9 bases stayed unmatched. Germline V gene sequence: CDR1 SGHNT, CDR2 YYREEE (reference sequence). The CDR3 consists of 18 residues. This CDR3 reads CASSAGLAGGLSTDTQYF. The CDR3 DNA is TGTGCCAGCAGCGCCGGACTAGCGGGAGGGCTGTCGACAGATACGCAGTATTTT. Full variable domain (remainder filled in from reference TRBV5-4 and TRBJ2-3): ETGVTQSPTHLIKTRGQQVTLRCSSQSGHNTVSWYQQALGQGPQFIFQYYREEENGRGNFPPRFSGLQFPNYSSELNVNALELDDSALYLCASSAGLAGGLSTDTQYFGPGTRLTVL.

This sequence joins TRBV24-1 and TRBJ2-2; 8 bases are shared with TRBD1. J gave up 4 bases and V 3 bases, and 6 bases lay outside the gene matches. Germline-derived CDR1 and CDR2 are KGHDR and SFDVKD. The CDR3 is 16 amino acids. The CDR3 coding sequence is TGTGCCACCAGTGATCCAGGGGGCGTAGGCACCGGGGAGCTGTTTTTT. This sequence encodes CATSDPGGVGTGELFF.

This clonotype showed up just a few times. V and J are TRBV2 and TRBJ1-5; D is possibly TRBD1 (5 bases). Germline CDR1 SNHLY, CDR2 FYNNEI. With 3 bases removed from V and 3 bases from J, the gap between germline ends came to 9 bases. This CDR3 region has 14 residues. CDR3 region: CASSETVYNQPQHF. For the CDR3, the DNA is TGTGCCAGCAGTGAGACAGTTTACAATCAGCCCCAGCATTTT.

The table lists this clonotype with a few counts. This sequence joins TRBV6-5 and TRBJ2-7, with D hard to call. Germline V gives CDR1 MNHEY, CDR2 SVGAGI. The CDR3 has 14 residues. V lost 4 bases, J lost 7 bases, and 17 bases lay in between. The CDR3 reads CASSFGPLHEEQYV. CDR3 nucleotides: TGTGCCAGCAGTTTCGGACCCTTACACGAAGAGCAGTACGTC.

This clonotype was counted at least ten times. The chain has TRBV5-1 and TRBJ2-5, with 9 bases that match TRBD2. The CDR3 is made up of 13 amino acids. The V and J ends lost 2 bases and 5 bases, in that order; junction bases with no gene match: 1. CDR1 and CDR2 (germline): SGHRS, YFSETQ. CDR3 sequence: CASSFSGSETQYF. The CDR3, as DNA: TGCGCCAGCAGCTTTAGCGGGAGTGAGACCCAGTACTTC.

This chain connects TRBV28 to TRBJ2-7; D gene uncertain. There are 11 residues in the CDR3. Germline V gene lookup returns CDR1 MDHEN and CDR2 SYDVKM. Trimming took 11 bases from V and 2 from J, leaving 10 bases between them. CDR3: CAFTVTYEQYV. In DNA, the CDR3 is TGTGCCTTCACTGTCACCTACGAGCAGTACGTC.

In this sample, this clonotype turned up a few times. The chain links TRBV12-3 or TRBV12-4 to TRBJ1-2; D gene ambiguous. Trimming removed 3 bases from V and 2 bases from J, with 7 bases in between. The CDR3 contains 13 residues. The CDR3 region has the DNA TGTGCCAGCAGTTTGGACCGGAACTATGGCTACACCTTC. The encoded protein is CASSLDRNYGYTF.

Points on this clonotype: One end of the junction varies from germline; a read error may be responsible. The chain uses TRBV5-4 and TRBJ2-2; the D gene could be TRBD1 or TRBD2 (5 bases each). This CDR3 is 15 amino acids long. CDR1 is SGHNT and CDR2 is YYREEE in the germline V gene (reference sequence). CDR3 nucleotide sequence: TGTCCCAGCAGCTGGGGGACCGAGAACACCGGGGAGCTGTTTTTT. Translation: CPSSWGTENTGELFF.